The text below deals with one T cell receptor beta chain. These data are taken from a study of blood T cell repertoires in COVID-19. Study summary: The United States, Italy and Spain were the sources of the acute and convalescent COVID-19 samples. PBMCs, B-cell-depleted T cells, or T cells provided the cDNA or gDNA that made up the material.

Under the authors' procedure: Using reference gene primer amplification, nucleated cell counts were estimated. The data were produced by immunoSEQ multiplex PCR, yet TCRdb's version contains in-frame clones alone and is incomplete. The DNA was the basis for D and trimming; V, J and clone size are from that table. The table lists about 150,000 clones, about four fifths of them singletons. The CDR3 is made up of 15 amino acids. Per germline, CDR1 SGHVS and CDR2 FQNEAQ. The J segment lost 7 bases and the V segment lost 5 bases, leaving 5 bases of the junction unmatched. This clonotype originated in a woman of 80 years or more with acute or convalescent COVID-19. V gene TRBV7-8 combines with J gene TRBJ2-1; the match to TRBD2 covers 13 bases. The sample comprised peripheral blood. The CDR3 sequence: CASSTRTSGRNEQFF. The CDR3 DNA reads as TGTGCCAGCAGCACCCGGACTAGCGGGAGAAATGAGCAGTTCTTC.